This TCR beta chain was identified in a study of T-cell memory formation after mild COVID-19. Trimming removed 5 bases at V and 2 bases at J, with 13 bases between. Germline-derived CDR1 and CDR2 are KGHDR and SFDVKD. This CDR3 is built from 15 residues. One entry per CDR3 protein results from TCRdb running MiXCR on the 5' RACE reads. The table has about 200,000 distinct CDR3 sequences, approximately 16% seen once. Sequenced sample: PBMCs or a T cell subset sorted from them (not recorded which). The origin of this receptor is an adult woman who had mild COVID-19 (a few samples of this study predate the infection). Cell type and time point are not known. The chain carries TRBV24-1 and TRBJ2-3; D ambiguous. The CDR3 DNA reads TGTGCCACCAGTGCGGTTCGCGGAACCACAGATACGCAGTATTTT. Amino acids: CATSAVRGTTDTQYF.